This TCR beta chain appears in the sequencing data of a study of blood T cell repertoires in COVID-19. Overall study context: PBMCs, B-cell-depleted T cells, or T cells provided the cDNA or gDNA that made up the material.

Assay: immunoSEQ multiplex PCR; the TCRdb copy retains only in-frame clones and omits some. The sample includes tens of thousands of clones, around 86% seen only once; the top ten take 27%. There are 14 residues in the CDR3. The germline V gene encodes CDR1 SGHRS and CDR2 YFSETQ. V was clipped by 0 bases and J by 3 bases; unmatched bases: 2. Sequencing was done on a sample of peripheral blood. The source is a man aged 45 to 65 with active or convalescent COVID-19. The genes are TRBV5-1 and TRBJ1-2, with 7 bases matching TRBD1. The CDR3 spells CASSLEQGYYGYTF. In DNA form, the CDR3 reads TGCGCCAGCAGCTTGGAACAGGGGTACTATGGCTACACCTTC.